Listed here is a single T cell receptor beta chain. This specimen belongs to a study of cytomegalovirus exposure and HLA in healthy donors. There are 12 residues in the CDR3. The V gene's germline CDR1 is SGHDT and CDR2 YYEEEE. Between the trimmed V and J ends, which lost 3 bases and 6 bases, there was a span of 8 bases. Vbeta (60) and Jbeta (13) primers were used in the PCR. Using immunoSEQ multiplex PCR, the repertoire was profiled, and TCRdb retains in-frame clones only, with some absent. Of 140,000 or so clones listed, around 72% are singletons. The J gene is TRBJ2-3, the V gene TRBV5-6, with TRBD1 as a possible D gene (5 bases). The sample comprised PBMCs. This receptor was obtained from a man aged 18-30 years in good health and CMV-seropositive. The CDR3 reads CASSYRQDTQYF. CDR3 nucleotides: TGTGCCAGCAGCTACCGACAGGATACGCAGTATTTT.